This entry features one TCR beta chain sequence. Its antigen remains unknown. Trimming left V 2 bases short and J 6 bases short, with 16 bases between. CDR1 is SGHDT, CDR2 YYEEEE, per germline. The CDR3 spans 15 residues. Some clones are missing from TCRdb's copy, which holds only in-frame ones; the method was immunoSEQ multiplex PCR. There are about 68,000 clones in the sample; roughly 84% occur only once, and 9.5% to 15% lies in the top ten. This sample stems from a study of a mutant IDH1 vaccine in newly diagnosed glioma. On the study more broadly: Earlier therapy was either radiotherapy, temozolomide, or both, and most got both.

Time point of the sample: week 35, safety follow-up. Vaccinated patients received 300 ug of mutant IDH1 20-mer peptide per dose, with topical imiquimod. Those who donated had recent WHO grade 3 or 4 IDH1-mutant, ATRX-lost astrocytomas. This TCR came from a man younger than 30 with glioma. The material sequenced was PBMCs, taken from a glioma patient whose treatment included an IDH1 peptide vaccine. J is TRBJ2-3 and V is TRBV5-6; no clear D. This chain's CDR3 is CASSFNGLAGDTQYF. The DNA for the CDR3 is TGTGCCAGCAGCTTCAACGGGTTAGCCGGGGATACGCAGTATTTT. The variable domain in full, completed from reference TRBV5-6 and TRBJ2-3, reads DAGVTQSPTHLIKTRGQQVTLRCSPKSGHDTVSWYQQALGQGPQFIFQYYEEEERQRGNFPDRFSGHQFPNYSSELNVNALLLGDSALYLCASSFNGLAGDTQYFGPGTRLTVL.